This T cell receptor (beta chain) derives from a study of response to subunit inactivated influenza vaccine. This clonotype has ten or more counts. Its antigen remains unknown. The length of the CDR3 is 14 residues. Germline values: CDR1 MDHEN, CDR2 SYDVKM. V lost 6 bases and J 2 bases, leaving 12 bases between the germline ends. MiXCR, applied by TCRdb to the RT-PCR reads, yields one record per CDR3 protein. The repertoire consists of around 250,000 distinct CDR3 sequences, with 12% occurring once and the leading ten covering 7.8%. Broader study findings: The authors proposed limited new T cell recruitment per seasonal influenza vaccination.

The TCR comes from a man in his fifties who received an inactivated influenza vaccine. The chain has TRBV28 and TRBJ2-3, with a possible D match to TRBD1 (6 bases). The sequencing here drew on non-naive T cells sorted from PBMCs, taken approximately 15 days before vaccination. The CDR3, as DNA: TGTGCCAGCAGGGGGGCGATACTCACAGATACGCAGTATTTT. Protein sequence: CASRGAILTDTQYF.